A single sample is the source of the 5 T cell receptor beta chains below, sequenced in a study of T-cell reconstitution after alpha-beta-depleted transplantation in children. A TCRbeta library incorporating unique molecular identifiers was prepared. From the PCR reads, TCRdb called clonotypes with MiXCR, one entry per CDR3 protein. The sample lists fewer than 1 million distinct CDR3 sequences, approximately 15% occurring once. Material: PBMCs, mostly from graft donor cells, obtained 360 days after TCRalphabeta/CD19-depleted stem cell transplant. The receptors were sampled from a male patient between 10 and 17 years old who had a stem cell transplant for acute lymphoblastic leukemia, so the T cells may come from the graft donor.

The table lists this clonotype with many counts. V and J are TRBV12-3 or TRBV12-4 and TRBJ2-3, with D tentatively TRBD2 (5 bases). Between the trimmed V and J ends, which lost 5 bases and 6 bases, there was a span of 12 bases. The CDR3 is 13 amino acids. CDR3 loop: CASSPTTGDTQYF. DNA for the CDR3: TGTGCCAGCAGTCCCACTACGGGGGATACGCAGTATTTT.

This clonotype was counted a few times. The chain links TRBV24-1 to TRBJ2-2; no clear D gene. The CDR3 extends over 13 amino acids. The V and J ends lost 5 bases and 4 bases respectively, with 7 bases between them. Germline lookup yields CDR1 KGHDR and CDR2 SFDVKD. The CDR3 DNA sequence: TGTGCCACCAGTGCTCGGGTCACCGGGGAGCTGTTTTTT. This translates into CATSARVTGELFF.

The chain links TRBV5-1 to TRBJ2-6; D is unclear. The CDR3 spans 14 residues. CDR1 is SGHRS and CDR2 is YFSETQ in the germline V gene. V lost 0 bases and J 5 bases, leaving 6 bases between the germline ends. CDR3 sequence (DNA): TGCGCCAGCAGCTTGGGGGTGCGGGCCAACGTCCTGACTTTC. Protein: CASSLGVRANVLTF.

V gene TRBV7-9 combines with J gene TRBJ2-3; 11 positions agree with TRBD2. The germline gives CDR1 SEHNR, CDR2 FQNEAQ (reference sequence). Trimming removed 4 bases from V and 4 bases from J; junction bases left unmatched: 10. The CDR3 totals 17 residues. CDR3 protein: CASSYGKVAGGADTQYF. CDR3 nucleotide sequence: TGTGCCAGCAGCTACGGGAAGGTAGCGGGAGGGGCAGATACGCAGTATTTT.

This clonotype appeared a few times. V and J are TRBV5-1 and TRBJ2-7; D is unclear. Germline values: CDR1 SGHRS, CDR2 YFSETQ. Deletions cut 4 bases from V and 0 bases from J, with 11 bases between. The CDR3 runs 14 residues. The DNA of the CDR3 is TGCGCCAGCAGCGATGCGGACGGCTCCTACGAGCAGTACTTC. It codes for CASSDADGSYEQYF.